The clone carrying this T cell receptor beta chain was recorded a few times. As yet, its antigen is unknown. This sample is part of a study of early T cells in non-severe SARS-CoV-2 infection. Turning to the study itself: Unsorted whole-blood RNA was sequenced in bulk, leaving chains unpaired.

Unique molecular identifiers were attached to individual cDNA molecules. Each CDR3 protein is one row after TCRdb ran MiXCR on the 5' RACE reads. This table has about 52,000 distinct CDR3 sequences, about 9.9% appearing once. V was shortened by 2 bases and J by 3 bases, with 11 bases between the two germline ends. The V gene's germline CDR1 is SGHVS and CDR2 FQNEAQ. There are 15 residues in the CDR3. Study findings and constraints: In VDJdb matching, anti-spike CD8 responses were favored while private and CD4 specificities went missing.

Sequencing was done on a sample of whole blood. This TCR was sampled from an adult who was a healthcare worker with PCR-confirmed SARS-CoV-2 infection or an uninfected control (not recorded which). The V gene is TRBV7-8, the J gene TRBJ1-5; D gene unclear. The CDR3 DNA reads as TGTGCCAGCAGCTTAACACAAACAATCAATCAGCCCCAGCATTTT. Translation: CASSLTQTINQPQHF.